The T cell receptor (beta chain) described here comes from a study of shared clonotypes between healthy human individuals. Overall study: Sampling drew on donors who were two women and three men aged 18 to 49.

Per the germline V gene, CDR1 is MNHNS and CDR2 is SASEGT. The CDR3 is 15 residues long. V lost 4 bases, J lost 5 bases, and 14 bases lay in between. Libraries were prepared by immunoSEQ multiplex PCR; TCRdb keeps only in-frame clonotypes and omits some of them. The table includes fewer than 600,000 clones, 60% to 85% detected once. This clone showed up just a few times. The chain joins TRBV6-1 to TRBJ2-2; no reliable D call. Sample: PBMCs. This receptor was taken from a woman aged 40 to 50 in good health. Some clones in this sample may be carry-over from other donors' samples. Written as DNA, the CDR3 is TGTGCCAGCAGTGCCAACCTCCCTTTTACCGGGGAGCTGTTTTTT. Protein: CASSANLPFTGELFF.